This note documents a single T cell receptor (beta chain) sequence. Its antigen is still unknown. This sample stems from a study of T cell responses to AZD1222 COVID-19 vaccine. Data came from immunoSEQ multiplex PCR; TCRdb stores just in-frame clones and leaves some out. The sample has around 84,000 clones; 85% to 90% are singletons. Study-wide results and caveats: The sample set comprised mostly white British donors with more females, and clonal diversity was possibly underestimated.

The V end was cut by 7 bases, the J end by 0 bases, with 13 bases between. Germline loops: CDR1 SQVTM, CDR2 ANQGSEA. There are 14 residues in the CDR3. The TCR originated in an adult in good health. The starting material was peripheral blood, obtained on day 0 of AZD1222 vaccination. The chain recombines TRBV29-1 with TRBJ1-3, with D possibly matching TRBD1 (5 bases). The DNA of the CDR3 is TGCAGCGCCCAAACAGGACACTCTGGAAACACCATATATTTT. As protein: CSAQTGHSGNTIYF.